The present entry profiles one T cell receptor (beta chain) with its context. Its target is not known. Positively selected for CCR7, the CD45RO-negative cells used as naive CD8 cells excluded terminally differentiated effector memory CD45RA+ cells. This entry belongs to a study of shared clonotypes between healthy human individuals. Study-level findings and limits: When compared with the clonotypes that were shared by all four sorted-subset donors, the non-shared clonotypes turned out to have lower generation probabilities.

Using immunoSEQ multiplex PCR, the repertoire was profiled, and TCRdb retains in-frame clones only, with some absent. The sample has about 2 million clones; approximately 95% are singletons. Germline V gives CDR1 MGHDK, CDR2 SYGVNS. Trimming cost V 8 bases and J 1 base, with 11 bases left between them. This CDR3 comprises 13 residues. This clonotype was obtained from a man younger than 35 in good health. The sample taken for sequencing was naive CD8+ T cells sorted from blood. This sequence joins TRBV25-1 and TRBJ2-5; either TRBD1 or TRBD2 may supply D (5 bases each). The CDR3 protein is CASGSGAQETQYF. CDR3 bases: TGTGCCAGCGGATCCGGGGCCCAAGAGACCCAGTACTTC.